The present TCR beta chain was sequenced within a study of cytomegalovirus exposure and HLA in healthy donors. Of note for this clone: Its matching antigen is unknown.

The PCR contained 60 Vbeta and 13 Jbeta primers. Sequenced by immunoSEQ multiplex PCR; TCRdb stores in-frame clones only, minus some. The sample holds more than 60,000 clones, around 80% seen once. Overall study results and limits: The records held CMV serostatus as the only immune exposure information. Later work associated roughly 17,000 TCR beta sequences with HLA alleles at 0.05 false discovery rate.

The CDR3 runs 15 residues. The V gene's germline CDR1 is MNHEY and CDR2 SVGAGI. The V and J ends lost 1 base and 7 bases respectively, with 13 bases between them. The sequence was obtained from a young woman in good health and CMV-seronegative. Sequenced input: PBMCs. The chain is built from TRBV6-5 and TRBJ2-2; TRBD2 is a possible D gene (5 bases). The CDR3: CASSYLLSGSGELFF. Here the CDR3 DNA reads TGTGCCAGCAGTTACTTGCTGAGTGGGAGCGGGGAGCTGTTTTTT.